These 21 T cell receptor beta chains originate from one sample sequenced in a study of blood T cells in healthy people across ages. With a J-beta primer mix and a sample-barcoded 5' primer, a second PCR ran roughly 6 to 11 cycles. TCRdb used MiXCR to reprocess the 5' RACE reads, holding one entry per CDR3 protein. This sample carries hundreds of thousands of distinct CDR3 sequences, over 40% of them seen once, and the ten largest clones take approximately 13%. The sample taken for sequencing was blood. These TCRs come from a woman older than 75 in good health.

This clonotype appeared a single time. The V and J genes are TRBV14 and TRBJ1-6; D gene ambiguous. The CDR3 totals 17 residues. V was clipped by 5 bases and J by 7 bases, with 21 bases between them. Germline V gene lookup returns CDR1 SGHDN and CDR2 FVKESK. CDR3 protein: CASSDSKGWGINSPLHF. In nucleotides, the CDR3 is TGTGCCAGCAGCGACTCCAAGGGTTGGGGAATCAATTCACCCCTCCACTTT.

As to this clonotype: A clone one base away is much larger, so this may be a read error. V and J are TRBV12-3 or TRBV12-4 and TRBJ2-1, with D perhaps matching TRBD1 (6 bases). The CDR3 covers 14 residues. V gave up 5 bases and J gave up 13 bases, with 21 bases separating them. The CDR3 region is CASSVRGWQETQFF. The CDR3 DNA sequence: TGTGCCAGCAGTGTAAGGGGGTGGCAAGAGACCCAGTTCTTC.

Points on this clonotype: This may stem from a read error, because a much larger clone lies one nucleotide away. The chain couples TRBV9 to TRBJ2-3; D may be TRBD1 (6 bases). This CDR3 has 13 residues. Germline CDR1 reads SGDLS; CDR2 reads YYNGEE. CDR3 residues: CAGSVGGRDTQYF. The CDR3 DNA reads as TGTGCCGGCAGCGTAGGGGGTAGGGATACGCAGTATTTT.

In the case of this clonotype: This may be a read error, as it is one base from a much larger clone. J is TRBJ1-1 and V is TRBV5-5; D gene uncertain. Germline V gene data show CDR1 as SGHKS and CDR2 as YYEKEE (reference sequence). This CDR3 has 12 residues. This CDR3 reads CAGSLQRFEAFF. The CDR3 DNA sequence: TGTGCCGGCAGCCTCCAGAGGTTTGAAGCTTTCTTT.

As regards this clonotype: This sequence may be a read error, since a much larger clone differs from it by one base. This chain joins TRBV7-3 and TRBJ2-7; no clear D gene. The tail of the sequence fits TRBJ2-5 better, so the J call may be wrong. The CDR3 totals 13 residues. The germline gives CDR1 SGHTA, CDR2 FQGTGA. The DNA of the CDR3 is TGTGCCAGCAGCGTAAGTGTAATGGAGACCCAGTACTTC. Residues: CASSVSVMETQYF.

This clonotype was counted between two and nine times. The rearrangement links TRBV9 to TRBJ2-5; 7 bases agree with TRBD1. CDR3 length equals 14 residues. With 0 bases clipped from V and 9 bases from J, the junction kept 8 bases outside the gene matches. Germline CDR1 SGDLS, CDR2 YYNGEE. The CDR3 protein is CASSVEDRPTAQYF. CDR3 DNA: TGTGCCAGCAGCGTAGAGGACAGGCCCACGGCCCAGTACTTC.

At least ten counts were recorded for this clonotype. The rearrangement links TRBV29-1 to TRBJ2-3; 7 bases line up with TRBD1. The V and J ends lost 5 bases and 0 bases, in that order; junction bases with no gene match: 8. This CDR3 contains 15 residues. Germline V gene sequence: CDR1 SQVTM, CDR2 ANQGSEA. In DNA, the CDR3 is TGCAGCGTTAAGGACAGGAAATTCAGCACAGATACGCAGTATTTT. Translating gives CSVKDRKFSTDTQYF.

The chain has TRBV5-1 and TRBJ1-4; the D gene is possibly TRBD1 (5 bases). Germline loops: CDR1 SGHRS, CDR2 YFSETQ. With 4 bases removed from V and 5 bases from J, the gap between germline ends came to 18 bases. This CDR3 contains 16 residues. DNA of the CDR3: TGCGCCAGCAGCCGAACCGGGACGGGAATCAATGAAAAACTGTTTTTT. Translation gives CASSRTGTGINEKLFF.

The J gene is TRBJ2-5, the V gene TRBV24-1; D perhaps matches TRBD1 (5 bases). V lost 7 bases and J 0 bases, leaving 8 bases between the germline ends. Looked up from germline, CDR1 is KGHDR and CDR2 is SFDVKD. The CDR3 sequence is 13 residues long. CDR3 loop: CATSDSYQETQYF. The CDR3 nucleotides are TGTGCCACCAGCGACAGTTACCAAGAGACCCAGTACTTC.

This clonotype was recorded many times. This chain links TRBV29-1 with TRBJ2-7, with D possibly being TRBD1 (5 bases). From germline, CDR1 is SQVTM and CDR2 ANQGSEA. The CDR3 extends over 11 amino acids. Trimming cost V 4 bases and J 5 bases, with 9 bases left between them. CDR3 region: CSVVRVHEQYF. The CDR3 coding sequence is TGCAGCGTTGTCAGGGTGCACGAGCAGTACTTC.

This clonotype was found many times. The J gene is TRBJ2-1, the V gene TRBV5-5; 7 nucleotides align to TRBD1. V was pared by 1 base and J by 7 bases, with 8 bases of the junction left unmatched. The CDR3 length is 15 residues. The germline gives CDR1 SGHKS, CDR2 YYEKEE (reference sequence). This CDR3 is CASSLRGRPSNEQFF. The CDR3 region has the DNA TGTGCCAGCAGCTTGAGGGGGCGGCCGTCGAATGAGCAGTTCTTC.

The genes are TRBV18 and TRBJ1-5; no firm D call. V was shortened by 4 bases and J by 0 bases, with 13 bases between the two germline ends. The germline CDR1 and CDR2 sequences are KGHSH and LQKENI. CDR3 size: 16 residues. CDR3 sequence: CASSRSGPYSNQPQHF. CDR3 coding DNA: TGTGCCAGCTCACGGAGCGGACCTTATAGCAATCAGCCCCAGCATTTT. Looking up the rest from reference TRBV18 and TRBJ1-5 gives the full variable domain: NAGVMQNPRHLVRRRGQEARLRCSPMKGHSHVYWYRQLPEEGLKFMVYLQKENIIDESGMPKERFSAEFPKEGPSILRIQQVVRGDSAAYFCASSRSGPYSNQPQHFGDGTRLSIL.

The chain recombines TRBV4-1 with TRBJ1-1, with D possibly TRBD1 on 5 matching bases. This CDR3 has 17 amino acids. V dropped 0 bases and J dropped 8 bases, with 22 bases sitting between them. Looked up from germline, CDR1 is MGHRA and CDR2 is YSYEKL. The CDR3 here is CASSQDRAAGYSTEAFF. DNA of the CDR3: TGCGCCAGCAGCCAAGACCGGGCAGCAGGGTATTCCACGGAAGCTTTCTTT.

This clonotype was seen many times. The chain is built from TRBV20-1 and TRBJ2-5; D is undetermined. V lost 0 bases to trimming and J lost 2 bases, with 7 bases between them. The CDR3 contains 13 residues. Germline V gives CDR1 DFQATT, CDR2 SNEGSKA (reference sequence). The CDR3 is CSARDLEQETQYF. The CDR3 region has the DNA TGCAGTGCTAGAGATCTCGAGCAAGAGACCCAGTACTTC.

Of note for this clonotype: This clone may be a read error of a much larger clone one base away. This chain links TRBV6-6 with TRBJ2-7, with 7 positions matching TRBD2. Germline V gene sequence: CDR1 MNHNY, CDR2 SVGAGI (reference sequence). V lost 4 bases, J lost 7 bases, and 19 bases stayed unmatched. The CDR3 is made up of 17 amino acids. The CDR3 DNA sequence: TGTGCCAGCAGTTCAAATTCCCCCTCTACTAGCGTAAGAGAGCAGTACTTC. Its protein product is CASSSNSPSTSVREQYF.

This clonotype appeared once. This chain uses TRBV5-6 with TRBJ2-4, with D tentatively TRBD1 (8 bases). Trimming removed 6 bases at V and 13 bases at J, with 26 bases between. Germline loops: CDR1 SGHDT, CDR2 YYEEEE. The CDR3 length is 15 residues. The chain's CDR3 is CASNPGGPRDRLQYF. For the CDR3, the DNA is TGTGCCAGCAATCCCGGGGGGCCCCGGGACAGGTTACAGTACTTC.

The V call is TRBV7-9, the J call TRBJ1-3; D gene unclear. Trimming pared 4 bases from V and 0 bases from J, leaving 13 bases between. CDR3 size: 16 residues. CDR1 SEHNR and CDR2 FQNEAQ come from the germline V gene (reference sequence). The CDR3 bases are TGTGCCAGCAGCTCCCCGGACGGCATCTCTGGAAACACCATATATTTT. This encodes CASSSPDGISGNTIYF.

The chain has TRBV12-3 or TRBV12-4 and TRBJ1-2; D ambiguous. Deletions cut 4 bases from V and 9 bases from J, with 15 bases between. The CDR3 spans 13 residues. The CDR3 spells CASSSTVGTSYTF. The CDR3 bases are TGTGCCAGCAGTTCGACCGTAGGAACAAGCTACACCTTC.

This clonotype came up a few times. The chain couples TRBV3-1 to TRBJ2-1; the D gene is possibly TRBD2 (7 bases). Trimming stripped 8 bases from V and 6 bases from J, with 23 bases between. Germline V lookup: CDR1 LGHDT, CDR2 YNNKEL (reference sequence). The CDR3 loop spans 16 amino acids. The CDR3 reads CASCGLGGGRVNEQFF. The CDR3 coding sequence is TGTGCCAGCTGCGGGTTAGGGGGAGGGCGGGTCAATGAGCAGTTCTTC.

This chain links TRBV6-6 with TRBJ1-4; D is possibly TRBD1 (6 bases). With 6 bases removed from V and 1 base from J, the gap between germline ends came to 12 bases. The CDR3 loop spans 15 amino acids. Germline assignment: CDR1 MNHNY and CDR2 SVGAGI (reference sequence). CDR3 DNA: TGTGCCAGCAGAAGGGACACCCTAACTAATGAAAAACTGTTTTTT. Translation: CASRRDTLTNEKLFF.

J is TRBJ2-7 and V is TRBV20-1; D is perhaps TRBD2 (5 bases). The J call may not be correct, given that the DNA end is closer to TRBJ2-5. Per germline, CDR1 DFQATT and CDR2 SNEGSKA (reference sequence). The CDR3 has 12 residues. DNA of the CDR3: TGCAGTGTTAGGGAGTTCGCGGAGACCCAGTACTTC. This encodes CSVREFAETQYF.